What follows is one T cell receptor beta chain and its context. The data stem from a study of blood T cell repertoires in COVID-19. Overall study: The analysed material was cDNA or gDNA that came from T cells, B-cell-depleted T cells, or PBMCs.

Trimming removed 0 bases from V and 2 bases from J, with 8 bases in between. CDR3 size: 14 residues. CDR1 SGDLS and CDR2 YYNGEE come from the germline V gene. Produced via immunoSEQ multiplex PCR; TCRdb's table is partial and in-frame only. Found here are about 170,000 clones, 82% of them singletons; the top ten hold 20% to 25%. Sequenced material: peripheral blood. V usage is TRBV9 and J usage is TRBJ1-2, with D unresolved. This TCR derives from an elderly woman with acute or convalescent COVID-19. The CDR3 region has the DNA TGTGCCAGCAGCGTAGCTCACACCAACTATGGCTACACCTTC. Amino acid sequence: CASSVAHTNYGYTF.